The clone carrying this TCR beta chain came up a few times. Its antigen is not known. CDR1 is SGDLS and CDR2 is YYNGEE in the germline V gene. This CDR3 region has 17 residues. V lost 2 bases and J lost 8; bases outside the gene matches: 10. This specimen belongs to a study of response to subunit inactivated influenza vaccine. Study-wide points: Only a handful of new T cells, the authors suggested, are recruited with each seasonal influenza vaccination.

Each CDR3 protein gets one entry after TCRdb re-called the RT-PCR reads with MiXCR. The table shows more than 550,000 distinct CDR3 sequences, with 10% to 15% occurring only once. The sample consisted of PBMCs from blood, taken on the day of vaccination. The chain links TRBV9 to TRBJ2-1, with 13 bases fitting TRBD2. The sequence was collected from a man between 45 and 60 years old who received an inactivated influenza vaccine. In DNA form, the CDR3 reads TGTGCCAGCAGCGTCCCGACTAGCGGGGGGCCAAACTATGAGCAGTTCTTC. This translates into CASSVPTSGGPNYEQFF.